These 32 T cell receptor beta chains originate from one sample sequenced in a study of T cell changes during pregnancy in multiple sclerosis. Measured with immunoSEQ multiplex PCR; TCRdb has only the in-frame clones, and not every one. The table includes some 80,000 clones, about 91% detected once. This sample comprised peripheral blood, obtained before pregnancy. These receptors all stem from a female donor with multiple sclerosis, enrolled in a pregnancy study.

V and J are TRBV6-1 and TRBJ2-4; D might be TRBD2 (7 bases). V was trimmed by 0 bases and J by 2 bases, leaving 20 bases between them. Germline CDR1 is MNHNS and CDR2 is SASEGT. This CDR3 is built from 19 residues. The CDR3 DNA reads TGTGCCAGCAGTGAAGCAACGATCGGGGGGCAGGGGTCCAAAAACATTCAGTACTTC. Translated, it gives CASSEATIGGQGSKNIQYF.

The rearrangement joins TRBV7-9 to TRBJ2-5, with 16 bases identical to TRBD2. The germline V gene encodes CDR1 SEHNR and CDR2 FQNEAQ (reference sequence). The CDR3 length is 19 residues. V lost 5 bases to trimming and J lost 0 bases; unmatched junction nucleotides: 9. The CDR3 protein is CASSKDGTSGGGYQETQYF. CDR3 sequence (DNA): TGTGCCAGCAGCAAAGACGGGACTAGCGGGGGGGGGTACCAAGAGACCCAGTACTTC.

Only one count was recorded for this clone. The V call is TRBV30, the J call TRBJ2-6; D is uncertain. The ends were cut back, 5 bases at V and 4 bases at J, with 6 bases in the middle. Germline CDR1 is GTSNPN and CDR2 is SVGIG (reference sequence). The CDR3 sequence is 12 residues long. CDR3 sequence: CAWLTGANVLTF. CDR3 coding DNA: TGTGCCTGGCTTACAGGGGCCAACGTCCTGACTTTC.

This chain joins TRBV6-1 and TRBJ1-1; no firm D call. Trimming shortened V by 6 bases and J by 1 base, and 6 bases separated the two germline ends. CDR1 is MNHNS, CDR2 SASEGT, per germline. The length of the CDR3 is 12 residues. In DNA, the CDR3 is TGTGCCAGCAGGCTAGGGAACACTGAAGCTTTCTTT. Encoded protein: CASRLGNTEAFF.

The chain couples TRBV9 to TRBJ1-2, with 9 bases identical to TRBD1. Germline CDR1 SGDLS, CDR2 YYNGEE. The CDR3 contains 16 residues. Germline trimming cut 4 bases from V and 1 base from J; bases unmatched to any gene: 8. CDR3 sequence (DNA): TGTGCCAGCAGCCACCCCCGGGACAGGGATAACTATGGCTACACCTTC. It is translated as CASSHPRDRDNYGYTF. The whole variable domain, remainder taken from reference TRBV9 and TRBJ1-2, is DSGVTQTPKHLITATGQRVTLRCSPRSGDLSVYWYQQSLDQGLQFLIQYYNGEERAKGNILERFSAQQFPDLHSELNLSSLELGDSALYFCASSHPRDRDNYGYTFGSGTRLTVV.

This sequence joins TRBV9 and TRBJ1-2; 7 nucleotides match TRBD1. CDR1 and CDR2 (germline): SGDLS, YYNGEE. The V segment lost 0 bases and the J segment 3 bases; nucleotides outside the gene matches: 2. The CDR3 consists of 14 residues. The CDR3 DNA follows: TGTGCCAGCAGCGTAGGGGACAGCCACTATGGCTACACCTTC. The encoded protein is CASSVGDSHYGYTF.

This clone was counted a single time. The rearrangement joins TRBV6-6 to TRBJ1-1; D is unclear. Germline V CDR1 and CDR2: MNHNY, SVGAGI (reference sequence). V was clipped by 0 bases and J by 4 bases, with 9 bases between them. The CDR3 length is 14 residues. In DNA, the CDR3 is TGTGCCAGCAGTTACTCCCTAAGCGGCACTGAAGCTTTCTTT. It is translated as CASSYSLSGTEAFF.

This rearrangement joins TRBV4-1 to TRBJ1-2; unclear D gene. This CDR3 region has 18 residues. Germline values: CDR1 MGHRA, CDR2 YSYEKL. V gave up 0 bases and J gave up 8 bases, with 25 bases separating them. The CDR3 nucleotides are TGCGCCAGCAGCCAAGATTGGACTCCGGCCGTATTGTTGCGGGGCTACACCTTC. Translating gives CASSQDWTPAVLLRGYTF.

In DNA, the CDR3 is TGCGCCAGCAGCCAAGATCTCCAGGGGTTCTATGGCTACACCTTC. Protein sequence: CASSQDLQGFYGYTF. The V gene is TRBV4-1, the J gene TRBJ1-2; D is perhaps TRBD1 (6 bases). The CDR3 totals 15 residues. Germline V lookup: CDR1 MGHRA, CDR2 YSYEKL. V lost 0 bases to trimming and J lost 4 bases, with 12 bases between them.

The chain links TRBV6-5 to TRBJ2-7, with D possibly TRBD2 on 5 matching bases. The CDR3 extends over 13 amino acids. Trimming removed 5 bases at V and 4 bases at J, with 12 bases between. CDR1 MNHEY and CDR2 SVGAGI come from the germline V gene. The chain's CDR3 is CASSVGRTYEQYF. Here the CDR3 DNA reads TGTGCCAGCAGTGTAGGCAGGACTTACGAGCAGTACTTC.

CDR3 region: CASSSGNNEQFF. For the CDR3, the DNA is TGTGCCAGCTCTTCGGGGAACAATGAGCAGTTCTTC. The rearrangement uses TRBV27 and TRBJ2-1; D perhaps matches TRBD2 (5 bases). The ends were cut back, 8 bases at V and 5 bases at J, with 10 bases in the middle. CDR3 size: 12 residues. In germline, CDR1 is MNHEY, CDR2 SMNVEV (reference sequence).

As concerns this clone: The junction departs from germline at one end; a sequencing error may be responsible. The V call is TRBV7-7, the J call TRBJ2-5; no clear D gene. This CDR3 is built from 15 residues. Germline loops: CDR1 SSHAT, CDR2 FNYEAQ (reference sequence). The CDR3 is CASSPGGSYQETQYF. CDR3 DNA sequence: TGTGCTAGCAGTCCCGGCGGATCATACCAAGAGACCCAGTACTTC.

CDR3 sequence reads: CASTSDSPWNTGELFF. The CDR3 DNA reads TGTGCCAGCACCTCGGACAGCCCATGGAACACCGGGGAGCTGTTTTTT. The gene calls are TRBV5-6 and TRBJ2-2, with D possibly matching TRBD1 (6 bases). This CDR3 has 16 amino acids. V was cut by 6 bases and J by 1 base, with 16 bases left in between. Per the germline V gene, CDR1 is SGHDT and CDR2 is YYEEEE. Full variable domain (missing parts from reference TRBV5-6 and TRBJ2-2): DAGVTQSPTHLIKTRGQQVTLRCSPKSGHDTVSWYQQALGQGPQFIFQYYEEEERQRGNFPDRFSGHQFPNYSSELNVNALLLGDSALYLCASTSDSPWNTGELFFGEGSRLTVL.

The chain couples TRBV25-1 to TRBJ2-1; 8 bases match TRBD1. Per germline, CDR1 MGHDK and CDR2 SYGVNS. The J segment lost 8 bases and the V segment lost 5 bases, leaving 11 bases of the junction unmatched. This CDR3 is built from 15 residues. The CDR3 reads CASSHPGTGVYEQFF. CDR3 nucleotides: TGTGCCAGCAGTCATCCCGGGACAGGTGTCTATGAGCAGTTCTTC.

CDR3 DNA sequence: TGTGCCAGCCGGCAGGTCTCCCGCACAGATACGCAGTATTTT. This gives the protein CASRQVSRTDTQYF. V is TRBV6-1 and J is TRBJ2-3; D is ambiguous. The germline CDR1 and CDR2 sequences are MNHNS and SASEGT. The V and J ends lost 8 bases and 1 base respectively, with 13 bases between them. The CDR3 has 14 residues.

The chain recombines TRBV2 with TRBJ1-5, with D unclear. The CDR3 has 15 residues. Germline values: CDR1 SNHLY, CDR2 FYNNEI. Trimming pared 4 bases from V and 2 bases from J, leaving 12 bases between. The DNA of the CDR3 is TGTGCCAGCAGTGGAGGCGAGAGGGGCAATCAGCCCCAGCATTTT. As protein: CASSGGERGNQPQHF.

This clone has only one observation. The chain is built from TRBV27 and TRBJ2-1; a possible D gene is TRBD2 (6 bases). Trimming pared 3 bases from V and 7 bases from J, leaving 7 bases between. The V gene's germline CDR1 is MNHEY and CDR2 SMNVEV (reference sequence). This CDR3 spans 12 amino acids. The CDR3 reads CASSFAGNEQFF. CDR3 nucleotide sequence: TGTGCCAGCAGTTTCGCGGGGAATGAGCAGTTCTTC.

The chain is built from TRBV7-8 and TRBJ1-2; maybe TRBD1 (5 bases). CDR3 length: 15 residues. V lost 1 base to trimming and J lost 5 bases, with 14 bases between them. Germline V gene sequence: CDR1 SGHVS, CDR2 FQNEAQ. Here the CDR3 reads CASSLEFGRDYGYTF. The CDR3, as DNA: TGTGCCAGCAGCTTAGAGTTCGGCAGGGATTATGGCTACACCTTC. Full variable domain (rest looked up from reference TRBV7-8 and TRBJ1-2): GAGVSQSPRYKVAKRGQDVALRCDPISGHVSLFWYQQALGQGPEFLTYFQNEAQLDKSGLPSDRFFAERPEGSVSTLKIQRTQQEDSAVYLCASSLEFGRDYGYTFGSGTRLTVV.

V and J are TRBV6-6 and TRBJ2-5, with D possibly matching TRBD1 (6 bases). Germline-derived CDR1 and CDR2 are MNHNY and SVGAGI (reference sequence). V lost 1 base and J lost 2, with 11 bases in between. The CDR3 consists of 15 residues. CDR3 amino acids: CASSYWTEGQETQYF. CDR3 nucleotides: TGTGCCAGCAGTTACTGGACAGAAGGGCAAGAGACCCAGTACTTC.

This chain connects TRBV7-8 to TRBJ2-5; the match to TRBD1 covers 11 bases. The CDR3 length is 18 residues. Trimming at V came to 0 bases and at J to 4 bases, leaving 10 bases not matched to a gene. CDR1 and CDR2 (germline): SGHVS, FQNEAQ. Here the CDR3 reads CASSLASWGQGDAETQYF. The CDR3 nucleotides are TGTGCCAGCAGCTTAGCGAGTTGGGGACAGGGGGACGCAGAGACCCAGTACTTC.

V usage is TRBV18 and J usage is TRBJ1-4, with a possible D match to TRBD1 (5 bases). Between the trimmed V and J ends, which lost 2 bases and 7 bases, there was a span of 14 bases. This CDR3 has 15 residues. Per the germline V gene, CDR1 is KGHSH and CDR2 is LQKENI. The CDR3 nucleotides are TGTGCCAGCTCACCAAGGACCAGGGAGGGTGAAAAACTGTTTTTT. It translates to CASSPRTREGEKLFF. The entire variable domain, with the rest obtained from reference TRBV18 and TRBJ1-4, is as follows: NAGVMQNPRHLVRRRGQEARLRCSPMKGHSHVYWYRQLPEEGLKFMVYLQKENIIDESGMPKERFSAEFPKEGPSILRIQQVVRGDSAAYFCASSPRTREGEKLFFGSGTQLSVL.

The rearrangement uses TRBV19 and TRBJ2-1, with 8 bases identical to TRBD1. With 6 bases clipped from V and 5 bases from J, the junction kept 9 bases outside the gene matches. Germline V gene lookup returns CDR1 LNHDA and CDR2 SQIVND (reference sequence). This CDR3 contains 15 residues. This chain's CDR3 is CASRTQGGRDNEQFF. DNA of the CDR3: TGTGCCAGTAGGACACAGGGGGGTAGGGACAATGAGCAGTTCTTC.

This chain links TRBV6-6 with TRBJ2-7, with 8 bases fitting TRBD2. Germline CDR1 and CDR2: MNHNY and SVGAGI (reference sequence). The CDR3 contains 13 residues. V dropped 8 bases and J dropped 5; count of bases not matched to a gene: 8. CDR3 region: CASLRGGKDEQYF. CDR3 sequence (DNA): TGTGCCAGCCTCCGGGGGGGCAAGGACGAGCAGTACTTC.

The chain joins TRBV7-8 to TRBJ2-5, with TRBD2 as a possible D gene (6 bases). Trimming stripped 5 bases from V and 2 bases from J, with 15 bases between. From germline, CDR1 is SGHVS and CDR2 FQNEAQ. The CDR3 covers 15 residues. The CDR3 DNA sequence: TGTGCCAGCAGCACTGCTAGGGCGGGGCAAGAGACCCAGTACTTC. Residues: CASSTARAGQETQYF.

This rearrangement joins TRBV11-2 to TRBJ1-4; D remains ambiguous. Trimming shortened V by 1 base and J by 11 bases, and 17 bases separated the two germline ends. The CDR3 has 15 residues. CDR1 is SGHAT, CDR2 FQNNGV, per germline. This CDR3 is CASSLGGIAGMKLFF. As DNA, the CDR3 is TGTGCCAGCAGCTTAGGAGGGATAGCGGGGATGAAACTGTTTTTT.

V and J are TRBV19 and TRBJ2-3; TRBD1 matches 9 bases. This CDR3 spans 14 amino acids. V lost 4 bases to trimming and J lost 4 bases; unmatched junction nucleotides: 3. Germline lookup yields CDR1 LNHDA and CDR2 SQIVND (reference sequence). CDR3 region: CASSNRGLSDTQYF. The DNA of the CDR3 is TGTGCCAGTAGTAACAGGGGGCTCTCAGATACGCAGTATTTT.

This sequence joins TRBV30 and TRBJ2-3; no firm D call. CDR3 length: 13 amino acids. V dropped 1 base and J dropped 5 bases, with 10 bases sitting between them. Germline V gives CDR1 GTSNPN, CDR2 SVGIG (reference sequence). CDR3 sequence: CAWSGLTLDTQYF. CDR3 in DNA: TGTGCCTGGAGTGGACTCACCCTAGATACGCAGTATTTT.

This rearrangement joins TRBV19 to TRBJ2-1; a weak D match, TRBD2 (8 bases). This CDR3 has 15 residues. Trimming shortened V by 10 bases and J by 4 bases, and 20 bases separated the two germline ends. CDR1 is LNHDA and CDR2 is SQIVND in the germline V gene (reference sequence). CDR3 loop: CATRGQRGPYNEQFF. CDR3 nucleotides: TGTGCCACTAGGGGGCAGCGGGGGCCTTACAATGAGCAGTTCTTC.

This chain links TRBV5-1 with TRBJ1-1; D remains ambiguous. CDR3 size: 15 residues. V was shortened by 5 bases and J by 6 bases, with 20 bases between the two germline ends. CDR1 SGHRS and CDR2 YFSETQ come from the germline V gene. CDR3 loop: CASRWTERTGAEAFF. The CDR3 bases are TGCGCCAGCAGATGGACGGAGAGGACTGGGGCTGAAGCTTTCTTT. Looking up the rest from reference TRBV5-1 and TRBJ1-1 gives the full variable domain: KAGVTQTPRYLIKTRGQQVTLSCSPISGHRSVSWYQQTPGQGLQFLFEYFSETQRNKGNFPGRFSGRQFSNSRSEMNVSTLELGDSALYLCASRWTERTGAEAFFGQGTRLTVV.

V gene TRBV19 combines with J gene TRBJ2-7; maybe TRBD1 (6 bases). The CDR3 loop spans 16 amino acids. Trimming pared 4 bases from V and 7 bases from J, leaving 23 bases between. Looked up from germline, CDR1 is LNHDA and CDR2 is SQIVND (reference sequence). The CDR3 region is CASSTLGDRTSREQYF. The CDR3 coding sequence is TGTGCCAGTAGTACCCTCGGAGACAGGACATCTCGGGAGCAGTACTTC.

The V and J genes are TRBV19 and TRBJ2-1, with 10 bases identical to TRBD1. There are 13 residues in the CDR3. Germline V CDR1 and CDR2: LNHDA, SQIVND (reference sequence). V gave up 5 bases and J gave up 7 bases; unmatched junction bases: 2. CDR3 amino acids: CASSGTGENEQFF. The CDR3 coding sequence is TGTGCCAGTAGTGGGACAGGGGAGAATGAGCAGTTCTTC.

The chain couples TRBV7-9 to TRBJ1-1; 7 bases are a match to TRBD1. The CDR3 totals 17 residues. Germline V gives CDR1 SEHNR, CDR2 FQNEAQ (reference sequence). V dropped 5 bases and J dropped 3; count of bases not matched to a gene: 15. This CDR3 reads CASSHGKGGILDTEAFF. As DNA, the CDR3 is TGTGCCAGCAGCCATGGGAAAGGGGGCATTTTAGACACTGAAGCTTTCTTT.